This T cell receptor beta chain was sequenced for a study of T cells after posttransplantation cyclophosphamide. The data were produced by immunoSEQ multiplex PCR, yet TCRdb's version contains in-frame clones alone and is incomplete. Altogether several thousand clones were found in the sample, and no singletons occur. By proportion, this clone is medium-sized. Its matching antigen is unknown. Study-wide findings and caveats: TRB overlap between skin or GI tissue T cells and blood was limited. After PTCy, TRB diversity resembled that of CNI/methotrexate controls.

Cyclophosphamide on days +3 and +4 followed busulfan-fludarabine conditioning and a marrow graft. Sequenced material: PBMCs, taken about 350 days after allogeneic stem cell transplant with posttransplant cyclophosphamide. The source is a male patient aged 50 to 60 who received an allogeneic stem cell transplant from a related donor and was CMV-positive. T cells may partly derive from the graft donor.

As DNA, the CDR3 is TGTGCCAGCAGCCAAGAGGAGCTTGGTACGCAGTATTTT. It codes for CASSQEELGTQYF. The chain is built from TRBV4-2 and TRBJ2-3; D not resolved. V gave up 0 bases and J gave up 8 bases, with 9 bases separating them. This CDR3 region has 13 residues. Germline CDR1 reads LGHNA; CDR2 reads YNFKEQ.